These 27 T cell receptor beta chains were sequenced from one sample in a study of T cells in Graves' hyperthyroidism and ophthalmopathy. Using RNA transcripts as the source, TCR beta CDR3 regions were amplified. HTBI primers drove first-round RT-PCR of the TCR CDR3. One entry per CDR3 protein, called by TCRdb with MiXCR from the multiplex PCR reads. Among 300,000 to 350,000 distinct CDR3 sequences listed, 11% to 15% were seen once. The material sequenced was blood. These receptors originate from a woman aged 25 to 39 with Graves' hyperthyroidism.

The sample holds many counts of this clonotype. The chain carries TRBV3-1 and TRBJ1-1; D perhaps matches TRBD1 (5 bases). The CDR3 runs 13 residues. CDR1 and CDR2 (germline): LGHDT, YNNKEL (reference sequence). V shed 6 bases and J shed 3 bases, with 11 bases lying between them. CDR3 bases: TGTGCCAGCAGGCAACGCAGGGACACTGAAGCTTTCTTT. This sequence encodes CASRQRRDTEAFF.

The table lists this clonotype with many counts. The V call is TRBV20-1, the J call TRBJ2-3, with a tentative D call TRBD2 (6 bases). V lost 5 bases to trimming and J lost 6 bases, with 21 bases between them. In germline, CDR1 is DFQATT, CDR2 SNEGSKA (reference sequence). The CDR3 has 15 residues. This CDR3 reads CSAPPGESLRDTQYF. CDR3 nucleotides: TGCAGTGCTCCTCCGGGGGAGAGTCTTAGGGATACGCAGTATTTT.

The rearrangement joins TRBV12-3 or TRBV12-4 to TRBJ2-2; D may be TRBD1 or TRBD2 (5 bases each). The length of the CDR3 is 16 residues. Between the trimmed V and J ends, which lost 8 bases and 6 bases, there was a span of 22 bases. The DNA for the CDR3 is TGTGCCAGCCGGGCCCCGAGCGAGAGGGGTTCCGGGGAGCTGTTTTTT. Amino acid sequence: CASRAPSERGSGELFF.

With regard to this clonotype: This may be a read error: a much more frequent sequence differs by one nucleotide. The chain uses TRBV6-1 and TRBJ2-3; perhaps TRBD2 as D (6 bases). The germline V gene has CDR1 MNHNS and CDR2 SASEGT. This CDR3 spans 16 amino acids. V gave up 1 base and J gave up 4 bases, with 15 bases separating them. The CDR3 DNA follows: TGTGCCAGCAGTGAAGTTGGGGGGTCGAGAGCAGATACGCAGTATTTT. It encodes CASSEVGGSRADTQYF.

The rearrangement uses TRBV20-1 and TRBJ2-5; 9 bases agree with TRBD1. CDR1 is DFQATT and CDR2 is SNEGSKA in the germline V gene (reference sequence). The CDR3 spans 14 residues. V was clipped by 5 bases and J by 4 bases; unmatched bases: 8. The CDR3 protein is CSASLQGAGETQYF. In DNA, the CDR3 is TGCAGTGCTTCACTACAGGGGGCGGGAGAGACCCAGTACTTC.

The sample holds many counts of this clonotype. This rearrangement joins TRBV2 to TRBJ2-1; TRBD2 matches at 14 bases. CDR3 length: 15 residues. Germline V gene lookup returns CDR1 SNHLY and CDR2 FYNNEI. V lost 6 bases and J lost 8; bases outside the gene matches: 6. The CDR3 loop reads CASRRLAGGFDEQFF. CDR3 bases: TGTGCCAGCAGACGACTAGCGGGAGGGTTTGATGAGCAGTTCTTC.

This clonotype was picked up many times. The chain couples TRBV7-2 to TRBJ2-7; TRBD2 matches 9 bases. The CDR3 spans 15 residues. V lost 4 bases, J lost 4 bases, and 8 bases stayed unmatched. Germline lookup yields CDR1 SGHTA and CDR2 FQGNSA. The CDR3 DNA follows: TGTGCCAGCAGCTCGGATCTAGCGGGACCGTACGAGCAGTACTTC. Translated, it gives CASSSDLAGPYEQYF.

This clonotype has only a few counts. The chain is built from TRBV29-1 and TRBJ2-2; no firm D call. Trimming stripped 4 bases from V and 6 bases from J, with 9 bases between. The length of the CDR3 is 12 residues. Germline CDR1 SQVTM, CDR2 ANQGSEA. The CDR3 nucleotides read TGCAGCGTTGTAGATCGCGCCGGGGAGCTGTTTTTT. It codes for CSVVDRAGELFF.

V usage is TRBV18 and J usage is TRBJ2-2, with D uncertain. The CDR3 has 13 residues. The V and J ends lost 3 bases and 7 bases respectively, with 9 bases between them. Per the germline V gene, CDR1 is KGHSH and CDR2 is LQKENI. CDR3 region: CASSPLQLGELFF. CDR3 nucleotides: TGTGCCAGCTCACCTCTACAGCTCGGGGAGCTGTTTTTT.

Ten or more counts support this clonotype. The chain's CDR3 is CASSFRRVDGYTF. The DNA of the CDR3 is TGTGCCAGCAGTTTTCGCAGGGTAGATGGCTACACCTTC. The rearrangement joins TRBV28 to TRBJ1-2; a weak D match, TRBD1 (5 bases). This CDR3 contains 13 residues. V gave up 3 bases and J gave up 6 bases, with 11 bases separating them. Germline CDR1 is MDHEN and CDR2 is SYDVKM.

The sample holds a few counts of this clonotype. The CDR3 region has the DNA TGTGCCAGCAGCCGTTCGGGATCGGCCGCGGGCACAGATACGCAGTATTTT. Amino acid sequence: CASSRSGSAAGTDTQYF. The chain has TRBV7-3 and TRBJ2-3; D might be TRBD2 (5 bases). CDR1 and CDR2 from the germline V gene are SGHTA and FQGTGA. The CDR3 sequence is 17 residues long. V was clipped by 5 bases and J by 1 base, with 19 bases between them.

There are many counts of this clonotype. This chain uses TRBV20-1 with TRBJ1-1; possible D gene TRBD1, 5 bases. This CDR3 spans 9 amino acids. CDR1 and CDR2 from the germline V gene are DFQATT and SNEGSKA (reference sequence). V shed 6 bases and J shed 9 bases, with 8 bases lying between them. The DNA of the CDR3 is TGCAGTGCCGGACACAAAGCTTTCTTT. Its translation is CSAGHKAFF.

With regard to this clonotype: A much larger clone is a single base away; this may be a read error. The chain has TRBV28 and TRBJ2-1; 8 positions agree with TRBD2. The germline V gene has CDR1 MDHEN and CDR2 SYDVKM. The CDR3 contains 14 residues. CDR3 amino acids: CASVGAGGYNEQSF. CDR3 nucleotides: TGTGCCAGCGTGGGTGCGGGAGGCTACAATGAGCAGTCCTTC.

The chain has TRBV20-1 and TRBJ2-1; 7 bases agree with TRBD2. The germline V gene has CDR1 DFQATT and CDR2 SNEGSKA (reference sequence). Trimming at V came to 2 bases and at J to 8 bases, leaving 12 bases not matched to a gene. The CDR3 totals 15 residues. The CDR3 bases are TGCAGTGCTAGATGGGGACTAATTTCGTTACATGAGCAGTTCTTC. This codes for CSARWGLISLHEQFF.

This clonotype came up many times. The rearrangement uses TRBV28 and TRBJ2-1; the match to TRBD1 covers 9 bases. From germline, CDR1 is MDHEN and CDR2 SYDVKM. The trim removed 7 bases at V and 5 bases at J, leaving 15 bases unmatched. The CDR3 loop spans 17 amino acids. The CDR3 here is CASTARFRDRDDNEQFF. CDR3 nucleotides: TGTGCCAGCACCGCAAGATTCCGGGACAGGGACGACAATGAGCAGTTCTTC.

The DNA of the CDR3 is TGTGCCAGCAGCGTGCCGCGCGGGGAGCTGTTTTTT. It codes for CASSVPRGELFF. The chain couples TRBV9 to TRBJ2-2; unclear D gene. The CDR3 has 12 amino acids. Between the trimmed V and J ends, which lost 2 bases and 7 bases, there was a span of 6 bases. Germline CDR1 and CDR2: SGDLS and YYNGEE.

This clonotype was counted many times. The rearrangement links TRBV13 to TRBJ2-7, with 10 positions matching TRBD1. Per germline, CDR1 PRHDT and CDR2 FYEKMQ (reference sequence). This CDR3 region has 17 residues. After removal of 6 bases from V and 2 bases from J, the junction contained 13 bases not matched to a gene. The CDR3 sequence is CASSSRNRDRGAYEQYF. DNA for the CDR3: TGTGCCAGCAGTTCACGGAACCGGGACAGGGGTGCCTACGAGCAGTACTTC.

The rearrangement joins TRBV13 to TRBJ2-3, with D possibly called TRBD1 or TRBD2 (5 bases each). The CDR3 runs to 20 residues. CDR1 is PRHDT, CDR2 FYEKMQ, per germline (reference sequence). The V end was cut by 4 bases, the J end by 4 bases, with 30 bases between. The CDR3 loop reads CASSSRGARDLAFTADTQYF. As DNA, the CDR3 is TGTGCCAGCAGCTCGAGGGGCGCCAGGGACCTCGCGTTTACTGCAGATACGCAGTATTTT.

This clonotype was seen ten or more times. Here the CDR3 reads CASSRYRRTEAFF. CDR3 nucleotides: TGTGCCAGCAGCCGCTACCGGAGGACTGAAGCTTTCTTT. The chain uses TRBV11-2 and TRBJ1-1, with D unclear. The germline gives CDR1 SGHAT, CDR2 FQNNGV. CDR3 length: 13 amino acids. The ends were cut back, 5 bases at V and 5 bases at J, with 12 bases in the middle.

J is TRBJ2-7 and V is TRBV6-1; D may be TRBD2 (6 bases). The CDR3 covers 14 residues. Germline values: CDR1 MNHNS, CDR2 SASEGT. V lost 7 bases to trimming and J lost 2 bases, with 15 bases between them. The CDR3 sequence is CASKTAGLTYEQYF. The CDR3 DNA is TGTGCCAGCAAAACAGCGGGCCTGACCTACGAGCAGTACTTC.

In this sample, this clonotype turned up a few times. V is TRBV24-1 and J is TRBJ1-1; D remains unclear. The CDR3 is 13 amino acids. V shed 4 bases and J shed 0 bases, with 5 bases lying between them. Germline CDR1 KGHDR, CDR2 SFDVKD. The CDR3 region has the DNA TGTGCCACCAGTGACAGGATGAACACTGAAGCTTTCTTT. It translates to CATSDRMNTEAFF.

Turning to this clonotype: A much larger clone differs from this one at a single base, so this may be a read error. The rearrangement joins TRBV3-1 to TRBJ1-1, with a possible D match to TRBD1 (5 bases). Between the trimmed V and J ends, which lost 6 bases and 2 bases, there was a span of 10 bases. Germline loops: CDR1 LGHDT, CDR2 YNNKEL (reference sequence). The CDR3 runs to 13 residues. The CDR3 loop reads CASRQTGNTEAFF. The CDR3, as DNA: TGTGCCAGCAGGCAAACAGGTAACACTGAAGCTTTCTTT.

This clonotype occurred many times. The chain joins TRBV7-2 to TRBJ2-7, with D tentatively TRBD2 (5 bases). V was cut by 3 bases and J by 4 bases, with 19 bases left in between. CDR1 is SGHTA and CDR2 is FQGNSA in the germline V gene. CDR3 length equals 16 residues. Here the CDR3 reads CASSLVLASALYEQYF. Written as DNA, the CDR3 is TGTGCCAGCAGCTTGGTTTTAGCGTCGGCGTTATACGAGCAGTACTTC. Complete variable domain (other parts from reference TRBV7-2 and TRBJ2-7): GAGVSQSPSNKVTEKGKDVELRCDPISGHTALYWYRQSLGQGLEFLIYFQGNSAPDKSGLPSDRFSAERTGGSVSTLTIQRTQQEDSAVYLCASSLVLASALYEQYFGPGTRLTVT.

V usage is TRBV6-2 or TRBV6-3 and J usage is TRBJ1-1; tentative D call: TRBD1 (5 bases). The CDR3 loop spans 14 amino acids. Trimming cost V 6 bases and J 0 bases, with 11 bases left between them. CDR1 and CDR2 (germline): MNHEY, SVGEGT. The CDR3 region is CASSWGSLNTEAFF. CDR3 coding DNA: TGTGCCAGCAGCTGGGGCAGCTTGAACACTGAAGCTTTCTTT.

The genes are TRBV7-9 and TRBJ2-1; weak D call: TRBD2 (6 bases). Germline CDR1 reads SEHNR; CDR2 reads FQNEAQ (reference sequence). The V and J ends lost 2 bases and 9 bases respectively, with 11 bases between them. The CDR3 has 13 residues. The CDR3 nucleotides read TGTGCCAGCAGCTTACTAGCGTGGGGTGAGCAGTTCTTC. Protein sequence: CASSLLAWGEQFF.

This chain links TRBV9 with TRBJ1-2; 7 bases line up with TRBD1. The CDR3 covers 17 residues. Germline V CDR1 and CDR2: SGDLS, YYNGEE. V gave up 0 bases and J gave up 8 bases; unmatched junction bases: 16. DNA of the CDR3: TGTGCCAGCAGCGTAGGAACGAGAGTGGAGACAGGGTTGGGCTACACCTTC. Its translation is CASSVGTRVETGLGYTF.

A few counts support this clonotype. The chain carries TRBV7-6 and TRBJ2-1; maybe TRBD1 (5 bases). Germline CDR1 and CDR2: SGHVS and FNYEAQ. V lost 1 base and J lost 9, with 16 bases in between. The CDR3 is made up of 15 amino acids. The CDR3 region is CASSLVGTGSSEQFF. CDR3 in DNA: TGTGCCAGCAGCTTAGTCGGCACAGGTAGTAGTGAGCAGTTCTTC.